These 24 T cell receptor beta chains were all obtained from the same sample, sequenced in a study of molecular identifiers for immune sequencing clone quantification. TCRdb used MiXCR to reprocess the PCR reads, holding one entry per CDR3 protein. The table lists over 85,000 distinct CDR3 sequences, 20% to 25% of them singletons, with about 0.8% in the top ten. Sequences were obtained from naive CD8+ T cells from blood, with Jurkat cell RNA spiked in. Regarding subset: FACS-sorted CD8+CD4-CCR7+CD45RA+ naive T cells. Every receptor here comes from a human donor in good health. Some libraries in this study had Jurkat cell RNA spiked in.

The chain joins TRBV27 to TRBJ2-7; 7 bases agree with TRBD2. With V trimmed by 6 bases and J by 2 bases, 16 bases remained unmatched. Germline V gene lookup returns CDR1 MNHEY and CDR2 SMNVEV (reference sequence). The CDR3 covers 17 residues. CDR3 loop: CASSPTSLAVPTYEQYF. The CDR3 DNA follows: TGTGCCAGCAGCCCGACCTCTCTAGCGGTTCCTACCTACGAGCAGTACTTC.

The rearrangement uses TRBV6-1 and TRBJ2-2; D perhaps matches TRBD2 (6 bases). V dropped 9 bases and J dropped 1 base, with 15 bases sitting between them. Germline V gene data show CDR1 as MNHNS and CDR2 as SASEGT. The CDR3 is 15 residues long. The CDR3 loop reads CASSGTLGNTGELFF. DNA for the CDR3: TGTGCCAGTTCCGGGACTCTGGGGAACACCGGGGAGCTGTTTTTT.

Only a few counts were recorded for this clonotype. V and J are TRBV12-3 or TRBV12-4 and TRBJ2-5, with unresolved D. V dropped 2 bases and J dropped 2 bases, with 9 bases sitting between them. This CDR3 is 14 amino acids long. The CDR3 nucleotides read TGTGCCAGCAGTTTAACGGGCAGGCAAGAGACCCAGTACTTC. Amino acid sequence: CASSLTGRQETQYF.

This chain joins TRBV5-1 and TRBJ2-7; weak D call: TRBD1 (7 bases). Trimming took off 4 bases at V and 0 bases at J, with 11 bases between the two ends. From germline, CDR1 is SGHRS and CDR2 YFSETQ. CDR3 size: 14 residues. The chain's CDR3 is CASSTRGASYEQYF. The CDR3 nucleotides read TGCGCCAGCAGCACCAGGGGGGCCTCCTACGAGCAGTACTTC. Full variable domain (remainder filled in from reference TRBV5-1 and TRBJ2-7): KAGVTQTPRYLIKTRGQQVTLSCSPISGHRSVSWYQQTPGQGLQFLFEYFSETQRNKGNFPGRFSGRQFSNSRSEMNVSTLELGDSALYLCASSTRGASYEQYFGPGTRLTVT.

The table lists this clonotype with a few counts. The CDR3 sequence: CASSLGAPNTGELFF. Written as DNA, the CDR3 is TGCGCCAGCAGCCTCGGGGCCCCGAACACCGGGGAGCTGTTTTTT. The chain is built from TRBV4-1 and TRBJ2-2, with D perhaps matching TRBD1 or TRBD2 (5 bases each). Germline V gives CDR1 MGHRA, CDR2 YSYEKL. The CDR3 has 15 residues. Between the trimmed V and J ends, which lost 4 bases and 0 bases, there was a span of 9 bases.

Concerning this clonotype itself: A read error is possible here, since a much larger clone lies one base away. The V and J genes are TRBV20-1 and TRBJ2-3, with a possible D match to TRBD2 (5 bases). CDR3 length: 15 residues. The germline V gene has CDR1 DFQATT and CDR2 SNEGSKA (reference sequence). The ends were cut back, 6 bases at V and 4 bases at J, with 20 bases in the middle. Here the CDR3 DNA reads TGCAGTGCAACCCGGCCTAGCCTTTCTCCAGATACGCAGTATTTT. Translating gives CSATRPSLSPDTQYF.

This clonotype was picked up many times. This chain joins TRBV25-1 and TRBJ1-6; 9 positions match TRBD1. Trimming took 4 bases from V and 7 from J; bases not matched to a gene: 2. The germline CDR1 and CDR2 sequences are MGHDK and SYGVNS. CDR3 size: 14 residues. The CDR3 sequence: CASSATGGNSPLHF. CDR3 nucleotides: TGTGCCAGCAGTGCCACAGGGGGCAATTCACCCCTCCACTTT.

The chain combines TRBV27 with TRBJ2-4, with D perhaps TRBD1 (6 bases). This CDR3 has 14 residues. Trimming shortened V by 5 bases and J by 7 bases, and 15 bases separated the two germline ends. The germline gives CDR1 MNHEY, CDR2 SMNVEV (reference sequence). CDR3 loop: CASSEVGQSNIQYF. CDR3 sequence (DNA): TGTGCCAGCAGTGAGGTCGGACAGAGTAACATTCAGTACTTC.

This clonotype was picked up one time. A much larger clone is a single base away; this may be a read error. This chain connects TRBV29-1 to TRBJ2-7, with TRBD2 as a possible D gene (7 bases). Germline V CDR1 and CDR2: SQVTM, ANQGSEA. V gave up 7 bases and J gave up 3 bases, with 13 bases separating them. CDR3 length: 12 amino acids. DNA for the CDR3: TGCAGCGGCAGGGAGGGACACTACGAGCAGTACTTC. It yields the protein CSGREGHYEQYF.

In this sample, this clonotype turned up many times. This sequence joins TRBV3-1 and TRBJ2-7, with D unclear. CDR1 and CDR2 from the germline V gene are LGHDT and YNNKEL (reference sequence). This CDR3 is 12 amino acids long. V was cut by 0 bases and J by 3 bases, with 3 bases left in between. CDR3 in amino acids: CASSQDSYEQYF. CDR3 nucleotide sequence: TGTGCCAGCAGCCAAGACAGCTACGAGCAGTACTTC.

This clonotype was observed many times. This sequence joins TRBV7-6 and TRBJ2-3; D might be TRBD2 (6 bases). V was shortened by 1 base and J by 0 bases, with 8 bases between the two germline ends. CDR1 and CDR2 (germline): SGHVS, FNYEAQ. The CDR3 is 15 residues long. The CDR3 nucleotides are TGTGCCAGCAGCTTAGTCGGGAGAAGCACAGATACGCAGTATTTT. This codes for CASSLVGRSTDTQYF.

About this clonotype itself: This sequence may be a read error, since a much larger clone differs from it by one base. This chain connects TRBV7-9 to TRBJ2-5; 13 nucleotides line up with TRBD2. The germline CDR1 and CDR2 sequences are SEHNR and FQNEAQ (reference sequence). The CDR3 is 14 residues long. The CDR3: CTSSRTSGSQTQYF. DNA of the CDR3: TGTACCAGCAGCCGGACTAGCGGGAGTCAGACCCAGTACTTC.

This clonotype is labeled medium-sized. V and J are TRBV12-3 or TRBV12-4 and TRBJ2-3, with D unclear. The CDR3 runs to 12 residues. V shed 6 bases and J shed 1 base, with 5 bases lying between them. CDR3 sequence reads: CASSLGTDTQYF. Here the CDR3 DNA reads TGTGCCAGCAGCTTGGGCACAGATACGCAGTATTTT.

This clonotype showed up just a few times. The chain has TRBV4-1 and TRBJ2-7; unclear D gene. Germline loops: CDR1 MGHRA, CDR2 YSYEKL. V was clipped by 3 bases and J by 6 bases, with 15 bases between them. CDR3 length: 14 residues. CDR3 amino acids: CASSQQQFSSEQYF. DNA of the CDR3: TGCGCCAGCAGCCAGCAACAATTTTCCAGCGAGCAGTACTTC.

The chain uses TRBV4-1 and TRBJ1-1, with D possibly being TRBD1 (5 bases). This CDR3 has 15 residues. CDR1 and CDR2 (germline): MGHRA, YSYEKL. The ends were cut back, 0 bases at V and 4 bases at J, with 12 bases in the middle. DNA of the CDR3: TGCGCCAGCAGCCAAGACACTCTTGGGGGCACTGAAGCTTTCTTT. It is translated as CASSQDTLGGTEAFF.

This clonotype was observed many times. The rearrangement links TRBV7-9 to TRBJ2-3; 9 bases align to TRBD2. Per germline, CDR1 SEHNR and CDR2 FQNEAQ (reference sequence). The CDR3 spans 19 residues. Trimming removed 5 bases from V and 0 bases from J; junction bases left unmatched: 15. The CDR3 nucleotides are TGTGCCAGCAGCCCGTTCGCTAGCGGGGCCTACCGTAGCACAGATACGCAGTATTTT. Translating gives CASSPFASGAYRSTDTQYF.

Comments on this clonotype: This may come from a read error, since a much larger clone is one base off. The rearrangement links TRBV28 to TRBJ2-3; weak D call: TRBD1 (5 bases). Trimming stripped 1 base from V and 4 bases from J, with 15 bases between. Germline CDR1 MDHEN, CDR2 SYDVKM. This CDR3 contains 16 residues. CDR3 amino acids: CASSLSYDSFADTQYF. The CDR3, as DNA: TGTGCCAGCAGTTTATCCTACGACAGTTTCGCAGATACGCAGTATTTT.

Ten or more counts support this clonotype. V gene TRBV24-1 combines with J gene TRBJ2-2, with D hard to call. The V gene lost 5 bases and the J gene lost 7 bases, with 10 bases spanning the gap. CDR3 size: 13 residues. Germline V gene data show CDR1 as KGHDR and CDR2 as SFDVKD. The CDR3 coding sequence is TGTGCCACCAGTGGGAGTACCGACGGGGAGCTGTTTTTT. Encoded protein: CATSGSTDGELFF.

Concerning this clonotype: This may stem from a read error, because a much larger clone lies one nucleotide away. Since no conserved phenylalanine or tryptophan closes the CDR3, a read error is the likely cause. The V and J genes are TRBV5-3 and TRBJ2-4; D not certain. TRBV5-3 is recorded as an ORF, its role being uncertain. This CDR3 has 11 residues. The V end lost 8 bases, the J end lost 8 bases, and 11 bases lay between the germline ends. The CDR3 DNA is TGTGCCAGCAGTGTGGGTTACATTCAGTACTGC. This sequence encodes CASSVGYIQYC.

There are a few counts of this clonotype. The J gene is TRBJ2-1, the V gene TRBV27; TRBD2 matches 11 bases. The CDR3 runs to 19 residues. The junction had 13 bases not matched to a gene; V was cut back by 4 bases and J by 2 bases. Germline V gene lookup returns CDR1 MNHEY and CDR2 SMNVEV (reference sequence). CDR3 sequence reads: CASSSSLAGGEVAYNEQFF. CDR3 nucleotides: TGTGCCAGCAGTTCGAGTCTAGCGGGAGGTGAGGTGGCCTACAATGAGCAGTTCTTC.

A note on this clonotype: A much larger clone differs by one base, so this may be a read error. This CDR3 fails to terminate in the conserved phenylalanine or tryptophan, so it likely reflects a read error. The rearrangement uses TRBV5-6 and TRBJ2-3; D not certain. This CDR3 region has 13 residues. Germline V gene sequence: CDR1 SGHDT, CDR2 YYEEEE. Trimming took off 4 bases at V and 2 bases at J, with 8 bases between the two ends. In DNA, the CDR3 is TGTGCCAGCAGCATGGGCAACACAGATACGCAGTATCTT. It yields the protein CASSMGNTDTQYL.

This clonotype was observed a handful of times. This CDR3 is CASSLEGSPYEQYF. The CDR3 DNA follows: TGCGCCAGCAGCTTGGAGGGGTCCCCCTACGAGCAGTACTTC. The V call is TRBV5-1, the J call TRBJ2-7; D might be TRBD1 (5 bases). CDR1 and CDR2 from the germline V gene are SGHRS and YFSETQ. V lost 0 bases to trimming and J lost 2 bases, with 9 bases between them. The CDR3 spans 14 residues.

At least ten counts were recorded for this clonotype. The V and J genes are TRBV4-3 and TRBJ2-7; no firm D call. Germline CDR1 LGHNA, CDR2 YSLEER. With 2 bases removed from V and 4 bases from J, the gap between germline ends came to 15 bases. This CDR3 spans 15 amino acids. The DNA of the CDR3 is TGCGCCAGCAGCCAAAGTTATGGACCGGATTACGAGCAGTACTTC. Encoded protein: CASSQSYGPDYEQYF.

This clonotype was detected only a few times. The V and J genes are TRBV9 and TRBJ1-4; D is ambiguous. CDR1 is SGDLS, CDR2 YYNGEE, per germline. This CDR3 has 15 amino acids. V was cut by 0 bases and J by 5 bases, with 11 bases left in between. The CDR3 sequence: CASSVEGRSNEKLFF. The CDR3 nucleotides read TGTGCCAGCAGCGTAGAGGGCAGGTCGAATGAAAAACTGTTTTTT.